Below are 10 T cell receptor beta chains sequenced from a single sample in a study of T cell responses to AZD1222 COVID-19 vaccine. TCRdb's copy holds only in-frame clones and misses some; the assay was immunoSEQ multiplex PCR. The sample carries tens of thousands of clones, approximately 80% recorded once. The sequences come from peripheral blood, collected on day 0 of AZD1222 vaccination. The source is an adult in good health.

Points on this clone: Additional DNA sequences in this sample encode the identical CDR3. The chain has TRBV5-1 and TRBJ2-3; D remains unclear. The CDR3 is 12 residues long. Trimming cost V 2 bases and J 0 bases, with 1 base left between them. Germline V lookup: CDR1 SGHRS, CDR2 YFSETQ. For the CDR3, the DNA is TGCGCCAGCAGCTTTAGCACAGATACGCAGTATTTT. Its protein is CASSFSTDTQYF. The variable domain in full, with the rest retrieved from reference TRBV5-1 and TRBJ2-3, is KAGVTQTPRYLIKTRGQQVTLSCSPISGHRSVSWYQQTPGQGLQFLFEYFSETQRNKGNFPGRFSGRQFSNSRSEMNVSTLELGDSALYLCASSFSTDTQYFGPGTRLTVL.

The chain combines TRBV6-2 or TRBV6-3 with TRBJ2-3; 7 nucleotides match TRBD1. V gave up 6 bases and J gave up 0 bases; unmatched junction bases: 18. Per germline, CDR1 MNHEY and CDR2 SVGEGT. This CDR3 is built from 19 residues. CDR3 DNA: TGTGCCAGCAGCTCCAATCGAGGGGGCGACCTAGGGAGCACAGATACGCAGTATTTT. It translates to CASSSNRGGDLGSTDTQYF.

This clone has a single count. The rearrangement uses TRBV11-2 and TRBJ1-1; D uncertain. V lost 0 bases, J lost 6 bases, and 8 bases lay in between. This CDR3 is built from 13 residues. Germline V lookup: CDR1 SGHAT, CDR2 FQNNGV. CDR3 nucleotides: TGTGCCAGCAGCTTAGAGCCTGGGGCTGAAGCTTTCTTT. Its translation: CASSLEPGAEAFF. The variable domain in full, with the rest retrieved from reference TRBV11-2 and TRBJ1-1, is EAGVAQSPRYKIIEKRQSVAFWCNPISGHATLYWYQQILGQGPKLLIQFQNNGVVDDSQLPKDRFSAERLKGVDSTLKIQPAKLEDSAVYLCASSLEPGAEAFFGQGTRLTVV.

This chain links TRBV5-4 with TRBJ2-3, with 7 bases that match TRBD2. The CDR3 covers 15 residues. V lost 10 bases, J lost 2 bases, and 13 bases stayed unmatched. Germline V lookup: CDR1 SGHNT, CDR2 YYREEE (reference sequence). The CDR3 DNA is TGTGCCGCCCGGTGGGCTAGCGGTCCCACAGATACGCAGTATTTT. Its translation: CAARWASGPTDTQYF. The variable domain in full, completed from reference TRBV5-4 and TRBJ2-3, reads ETGVTQSPTHLIKTRGQQVTLRCSSQSGHNTVSWYQQALGQGPQFIFQYYREEENGRGNFPPRFSGLQFPNYSSELNVNALELDDSALYLCAARWASGPTDTQYFGPGTRLTVL.

This chain uses TRBV7-8 with TRBJ1-3; D is undetermined. Germline-derived CDR1 and CDR2 are SGHVS and FQNEAQ. V shed 3 bases and J shed 0 bases, with 9 bases lying between them. The CDR3 sequence is 15 residues long. This CDR3 is CASSFLGLSGNTIYF. The CDR3 DNA reads TGTGCCAGCAGCTTCCTCGGGCTCTCTGGAAACACCATATATTTT.

This clone was recorded a few times. The chain employs TRBV12-5 and TRBJ1-3; TRBD1 might be the D (6 bases). This CDR3 spans 16 amino acids. Germline CDR1 LGHNT, CDR2 FRNRAP. The V and J ends lost 7 bases and 2 bases respectively, with 18 bases between them. The CDR3, as DNA: TGTGCTAGTGCCCCGTCGGGGGCTAGGGCTGGAAACACCATATATTTT. As protein: CASAPSGARAGNTIYF.

The chain is built from TRBV4-1 and TRBJ1-4; no reliable D call. V lost 5 bases to trimming and J lost 5 bases, with 15 bases between them. Germline V lookup: CDR1 MGHRA, CDR2 YSYEKL. This CDR3 region has 15 residues. In DNA, the CDR3 is TGCGCCAGCAGCTTTCAGGTGGCGGTGAATGAAAAACTGTTTTTT. Translating gives CASSFQVAVNEKLFF.

This clone was counted once. The rearrangement uses TRBV7-9 and TRBJ2-5; 10 bases agree with TRBD2. The CDR3 has 15 amino acids. Germline trimming cut 4 bases from V and 2 bases from J; bases unmatched to any gene: 4. Germline lookup yields CDR1 SEHNR and CDR2 FQNEAQ (reference sequence). The CDR3 here is CASSSSGGAQETQYF. The CDR3 DNA reads as TGTGCCAGCAGCTCTAGCGGGGGCGCACAAGAGACCCAGTACTTC.

There are a few counts of this clone. The rearrangement joins TRBV6-7 to TRBJ1-4; D is uncertain. TRBV6-7 falls under the ORF class, with uncertain function. The CDR3 spans 13 residues. The V and J ends lost 2 bases and 5 bases respectively, with 6 bases between them. Here the CDR3 reads CASSYRGNEKLFF. The CDR3 region has the DNA TGTGCCAGCAGTTACAGAGGGAATGAAAAACTGTTTTTT.

The chain has TRBV11-2 and TRBJ1-6; D is unresolved. Germline CDR1 and CDR2: SGHAT and FQNNGV. The germline V and J ends were trimmed by 2 bases and 2 bases, with 10 bases remaining between them. The CDR3 is 16 amino acids. CDR3 DNA sequence: TGTGCCAGCAGCTTAATAGCGGGGACCTATAATTCACCCCTCCACTTT. This codes for CASSLIAGTYNSPLHF.